Described below is a single T cell receptor beta chain sequence and its context. This CDR3 is built from 13 residues. Germline V CDR1 and CDR2: GTSNPN, SVGIG (reference sequence). Trimming left V 3 bases short and J 3 bases short, with 11 bases between. The source of the sample is a study of CD8+ T cells in alopecia areata. The authors extracted RNA and reverse transcribed it into cDNA as the sequencing template. Clones were read by immunoSEQ multiplex PCR, and TCRdb kept only the in-frame ones, dropping some. The sample contains 100,000 to 150,000 clones, roughly 63% of which appear only once. The treatment is: oral pan-JAK inhibitor, 5-10 mg twice daily. The study team obtained lesional scalp punch biopsies and peripheral blood from alopecia areata patients. Investigators sorted PBMCs to obtain both CD4+ and CD8+ T cells.

The clonotype comes from a human donor with alopecia areata. Sample: CD8+ T cells sorted from blood, taken at week 4, from a patient treated with tofacitinib. The rearrangement uses TRBV30 and TRBJ2-5, with D tentatively TRBD2 (5 bases). CDR3 DNA: TGTGCCTGGAGGCCACTAGTCGAAGAGACCCAGTACTTC. It codes for CAWRPLVEETQYF.